This T cell receptor (beta chain) was sequenced during a study of beta chain features in type 1 diabetes. The V gene lost 4 bases and the J gene lost 1 base, with 16 bases spanning the gap. This CDR3 is built from 17 residues. Germline V CDR1 and CDR2: MDHEN, SYDVKM. Overall study results and limits: It was among patients, rather than healthy donors, that naive, central memory and Treg TCRB repertoires appeared more similar.

The sample holds a few counts of this clone. Antigen specificity is unknown. Expressed TCRB transcripts were sequenced because the isolated RNA had all been reverse transcribed beforehand. This table comes from immunoSEQ multiplex PCR, and its TCRdb copy is limited to in-frame clones, with some not included. This sample carries roughly 230,000 clones, around 9.6% of them seen once, and the ten largest clones take under 0.035%. The source material was naive CD4+ T cells from blood. This TCR derives from a young woman in good health. The rearrangement uses TRBV28 and TRBJ2-2; maybe TRBD1 (5 bases). CDR3 residues: CASSSQGPFLNTGELFF. In DNA, the CDR3 is TGTGCCAGCAGTTCCCAGGGCCCTTTCCTGAACACCGGGGAGCTGTTTTTT.